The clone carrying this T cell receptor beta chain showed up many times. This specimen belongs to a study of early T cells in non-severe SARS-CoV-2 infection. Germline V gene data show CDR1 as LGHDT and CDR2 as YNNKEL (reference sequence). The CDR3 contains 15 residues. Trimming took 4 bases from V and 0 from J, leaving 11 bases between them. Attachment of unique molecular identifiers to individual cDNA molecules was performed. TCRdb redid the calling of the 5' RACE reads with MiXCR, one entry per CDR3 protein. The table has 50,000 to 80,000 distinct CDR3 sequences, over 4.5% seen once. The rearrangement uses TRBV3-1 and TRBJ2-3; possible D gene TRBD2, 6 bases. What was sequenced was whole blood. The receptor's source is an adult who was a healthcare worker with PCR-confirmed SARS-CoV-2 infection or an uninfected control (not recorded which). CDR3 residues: CASSRLAGSTDTQYF. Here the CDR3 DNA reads TGTGCCAGCAGCCGACTGGCGGGAAGCACAGATACGCAGTATTTT.